The 20 T cell receptor beta chains reported below all come from one sample, sequenced in a study of T cell repertoires in cytomegalovirus infection. TCRdb reanalysed the reads using MiXCR and keeps one entry per CDR3 protein. The data show hundreds of thousands of distinct CDR3 sequences, about 42% seen once. These TCRs' antigens remain unknown. The source was cultured PBMCs, collected from culture after CMV antigen stimulation. All receptors come from a human donor in good health (CMV status not recorded). Some clones in this sample may be carry-over from other donors' samples.

This chain connects TRBV25-1 to TRBJ2-2; TRBD2 is a possible D gene (6 bases). Per germline, CDR1 MGHDK and CDR2 SYGVNS. Deletions cut 11 bases from V and 6 bases from J, with 10 bases between. This CDR3 region has 11 residues. CDR3 sequence (DNA): TGTGCCCGCGGGGATTCCGGGGAGCTGTTTTTT. This codes for CARGDSGELFF.

This chain links TRBV7-2 with TRBJ2-5, with 16 positions matching TRBD2. CDR3 size: 19 residues. The junction had 13 bases not matched to a gene; V was cut back by 5 bases and J by 4 bases. Looked up from germline, CDR1 is SGHTA and CDR2 is FQGNSA. The CDR3 region has the DNA TGTGCCAGCAGCACCCCGGGACTAGCGGGAGGGGGACCGGGAGAGACCCAGTACTTC. This codes for CASSTPGLAGGGPGETQYF.

The chain carries TRBV28 and TRBJ2-1, with a tentative D call TRBD2 (6 bases). This CDR3 region has 15 residues. The germline V gene encodes CDR1 MDHEN and CDR2 SYDVKM. V lost 6 bases and J lost 6, with 18 bases in between. The CDR3 DNA reads TGTGCCAGCAGCCAAATGGCCGGGGGTGGCAATGAGCAGTTCTTC. It specifies CASSQMAGGGNEQFF.

The genes are TRBV12-3 or TRBV12-4 and TRBJ2-2; 7 nucleotides match TRBD1. J gave up 6 bases and V 5 bases, and 9 bases lay outside the gene matches. The CDR3 is 15 residues long. The CDR3 loop reads CASSPTGVFPGELFF. CDR3 nucleotide sequence: TGTGCCAGCAGTCCCACAGGGGTCTTCCCCGGGGAGCTGTTTTTT.

The gene calls are TRBV24-1 and TRBJ2-5, with 12 bases aligning to TRBD1. The V gene end was trimmed by 5 bases and the J gene end by 5 bases; junction bases not matched to a gene: 11. Looked up from germline, CDR1 is KGHDR and CDR2 is SFDVKD. This CDR3 region has 17 residues. CDR3 nucleotide sequence: TGTGCCACCAGTGTGGTAGAGGGACAGGGGGCGCGGGAGACCCAGTACTTC. Amino acids: CATSVVEGQGARETQYF.

The J gene is TRBJ2-1, the V gene TRBV7-6; 7 nucleotides match TRBD1. The germline CDR1 and CDR2 sequences are SGHVS and FNYEAQ. The V and J ends lost 2 bases and 9 bases, in that order; junction bases with no gene match: 10. CDR3 length: 15 amino acids. The CDR3 sequence is CASSLQTGSEVEQFF. The CDR3 nucleotides are TGTGCCAGCAGCTTACAGACAGGGTCAGAGGTTGAGCAGTTCTTC.

Comment on this clonotype: The junction and the germline gene differ at one end; a read error may be behind it. V and J are TRBV5-3 and TRBJ2-1; 7 bases are shared with TRBD2. TRBV5-3 qualifies as an ORF whose function is uncertain. This CDR3 comprises 19 residues. The CDR3 sequence is CASSLGPPAGREPHNEQFF. The CDR3 DNA follows: TGTGCCAGCAGCTTGGGGCCCCCCGCGGGGCGGGAGCCACACAATGAGCAGTTCTTC.

This clonotype was seen a handful of times. The junction departs from germline at one end; a sequencing error may be responsible. The chain employs TRBV7-6 and TRBJ2-5; 11 bases align to TRBD1. CDR1 and CDR2 from the germline V gene are SGHVS and FNYEAQ. The length of the CDR3 is 13 residues. This CDR3 is CASSPIGTGGYFF. CDR3 nucleotides: TGTGCCAGCAGCCCAATTGGGACAGGGGGGTACTTCTTC. Full variable domain (outside the CDR3, taken from reference TRBV7-6 and TRBJ2-5): GAGVSQSPRYKVTKRGQDVALRCDPISGHVSLYWYRQALGQGPEFLTYFNYEAQQDKSGLPNDRFSAERPEGSISTLTIQRTEQRDSAMYRCASSPIGTGGYFFGPGTRLLVL.

This clonotype was recorded a few times. The chain has TRBV11-2 and TRBJ1-3; no reliable D call. Germline assignment: CDR1 SGHAT and CDR2 FQNNGV. The CDR3 has 15 residues. Trimming stripped 0 bases from V and 0 bases from J, with 6 bases between. The CDR3 loop reads CASSLDQVSGNTIYF. The DNA for the CDR3 is TGTGCCAGCAGCTTAGATCAAGTCTCTGGAAACACCATATATTTT. Full variable domain (remainder filled in from reference TRBV11-2 and TRBJ1-3): EAGVAQSPRYKIIEKRQSVAFWCNPISGHATLYWYQQILGQGPKLLIQFQNNGVVDDSQLPKDRFSAERLKGVDSTLKIQPAKLEDSAVYLCASSLDQVSGNTIYFGEGSWLTVV.

This clonotype was seen only a few times. The missing conserved phenylalanine or tryptophan at the end of this CDR3 makes a read error likely. V and J are TRBV27 and TRBJ1-1; 9 bases agree with TRBD1. The CDR3 runs 14 residues. Germline assignment: CDR1 MNHEY and CDR2 SMNVEV (reference sequence). With 5 bases clipped from V and 2 bases from J, the junction kept 3 bases outside the gene matches. CDR3 nucleotide sequence: TGTGCCAGCAGTCGGGACAGGGTTAACACTGAAGCTTTCCTT. Translation: CASSRDRVNTEAFL.

This clonotype was found a few times. The J gene is TRBJ2-1, the V gene TRBV7-2, with TRBD2 matching over 7 bases. V dropped 3 bases and J dropped 3; count of bases not matched to a gene: 5. Germline V gives CDR1 SGHTA, CDR2 FQGNSA. The CDR3 totals 15 residues. The CDR3 here is CASSFRREFYNEQFF. The CDR3 DNA reads as TGTGCCAGCAGCTTTAGGCGGGAGTTCTACAATGAGCAGTTCTTC. The full variable domain, rest sourced from reference TRBV7-2 and TRBJ2-1, is GAGVSQSPSNKVTEKGKDVELRCDPISGHTALYWYRQSLGQGLEFLIYFQGNSAPDKSGLPSDRFSAERTGGSVSTLTIQRTQQEDSAVYLCASSFRREFYNEQFFGPGTRLTVL.

This clonotype was seen a handful of times. The V and J genes are TRBV6-1 and TRBJ2-7, with 9 bases fitting TRBD1. The V gene end was trimmed by 10 bases and the J gene end by 2 bases; junction bases not matched to a gene: 6. This CDR3 spans 13 amino acids. Germline CDR1 reads MNHNS; CDR2 reads SASEGT. CDR3 region: CAIPGQGPYEQYF. In nucleotides, the CDR3 is TGTGCCATCCCGGGACAGGGCCCCTACGAGCAGTACTTC.

This clonotype was detected only once. This rearrangement joins TRBV7-9 to TRBJ2-1; D not certain. The CDR3 is 12 residues long. The V end lost 2 bases, the J end lost 13 bases, and 12 bases lay between the germline ends. CDR1 and CDR2 (germline): SEHNR, FQNEAQ (reference sequence). The CDR3 is CASSLSRLPQFF. CDR3 bases: TGTGCCAGCAGCTTATCAAGGTTGCCCCAGTTCTTC.

CDR3 sequence (DNA): TGTGCCAGCAGTTACTCGACCGGAAACATTCAGTACTTC. Amino acid sequence: CASSYSTGNIQYF. The chain uses TRBV6-8 and TRBJ2-4; no clear D. The CDR3 is 13 residues long. Germline V CDR1 and CDR2: MNHGY, SAAAGT. V was trimmed by 0 bases and J by 6 bases, leaving 6 bases between them.

V usage is TRBV27 and J usage is TRBJ2-1; 11 bases are shared with TRBD2. V was clipped by 6 bases and J by 6 bases; unmatched bases: 10. Germline loops: CDR1 MNHEY, CDR2 SMNVEV (reference sequence). The length of the CDR3 is 16 residues. The CDR3 bases are TGTGCCAGCAGCAACGGGGGGCTAGCGGGGGGCAATGAGCAGTTCTTC. Encoded protein: CASSNGGLAGGNEQFF.

The chain uses TRBV28 and TRBJ1-1; tentatively, D is TRBD1 (5 bases). This CDR3 is 13 amino acids long. The germline CDR1 and CDR2 sequences are MDHEN and SYDVKM. V was pared by 2 bases and J by 7 bases, with 11 bases between. CDR3 loop: CASSLRGVGEAFF. The CDR3 region has the DNA TGTGCCAGCAGTTTAAGAGGGGTCGGTGAAGCTTTCTTT.

This chain connects TRBV12-5 to TRBJ1-1; no firm D call. This CDR3 contains 12 residues. The germline V gene encodes CDR1 LGHNT and CDR2 FRNRAP. Deletions cut 7 bases from V and 3 bases from J, with 9 bases between. The CDR3 bases are TGTGCTAGTGCGGGCCCTTACACTGAAGCTTTCTTT. Protein sequence: CASAGPYTEAFF.

On this clonotype itself: A read error may explain this, as a much larger clone is one base away. V gene TRBV7-2 combines with J gene TRBJ2-7; D may be TRBD2 (6 bases). The CDR3 has 14 amino acids. CDR1 is SGHTA and CDR2 is FQGNSA in the germline V gene. Trimming cost V 5 bases and J 1 base, with 12 bases left between them. The CDR3 loop is CASSPQLASYEQYF. CDR3 sequence (DNA): TGTGCCAGCAGCCCGCAACTAGCATCCTACGAGCAGTACTTC.

V gene TRBV6-8 combines with J gene TRBJ2-1, with TRBD2 matching 10 bases. V shed 5 bases and J 8 bases; nucleotides not matched to a gene: 9. Per the germline V gene, CDR1 is MNHGY and CDR2 is SAAAGT. This CDR3 contains 15 residues. The chain's CDR3 is CASSGERGGVYEQFF. In nucleotides, the CDR3 is TGTGCCAGCAGTGGAGAGCGGGGGGGAGTCTATGAGCAGTTCTTC.

The chain carries TRBV4-1 and TRBJ2-1; D may be TRBD2 (5 bases). The germline V gene encodes CDR1 MGHRA and CDR2 YSYEKL. There are 16 residues in the CDR3. The V end lost 1 base, the J end lost 0 bases, and 10 bases lay between the germline ends. The CDR3 DNA reads as TGCGCCAGCAGCCAAGTCCACACTAGCTCCTACAATGAGCAGTTCTTC. Protein product: CASSQVHTSSYNEQFF.